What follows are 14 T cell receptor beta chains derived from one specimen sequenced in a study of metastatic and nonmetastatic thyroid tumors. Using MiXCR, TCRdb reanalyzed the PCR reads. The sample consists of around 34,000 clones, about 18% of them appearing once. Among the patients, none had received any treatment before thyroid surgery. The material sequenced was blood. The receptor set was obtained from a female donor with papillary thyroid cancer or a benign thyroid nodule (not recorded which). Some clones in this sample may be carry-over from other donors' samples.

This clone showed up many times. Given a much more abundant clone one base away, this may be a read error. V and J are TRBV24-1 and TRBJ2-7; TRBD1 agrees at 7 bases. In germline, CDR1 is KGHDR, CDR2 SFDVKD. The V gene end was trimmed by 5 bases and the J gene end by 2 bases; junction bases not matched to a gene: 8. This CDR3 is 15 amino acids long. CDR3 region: CATSGSTGDPYEQYF. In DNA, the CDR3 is TGTGCCACCAGTGGGAGCACAGGGGACCCCTACGAGCAGTACTTC.

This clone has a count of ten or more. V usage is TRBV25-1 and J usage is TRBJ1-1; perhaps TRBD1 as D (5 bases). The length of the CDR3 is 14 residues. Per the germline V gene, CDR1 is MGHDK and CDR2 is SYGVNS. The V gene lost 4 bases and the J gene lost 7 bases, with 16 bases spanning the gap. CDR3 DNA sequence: TGTGCCAGCAGTGCCGCCGGGGGTAATCGTGAAGCTTTCTTT. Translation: CASSAAGGNREAFF.

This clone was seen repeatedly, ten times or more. In nucleotides, the CDR3 is TGCAGTGCTAGAGTCACTAGCGGGAGCGGCCCGCCAGAACTGTGCAATGAGCAGTTCTTC. Amino acids: CSARVTSGSGPPELCNEQFF. This rearrangement joins TRBV20-1 to TRBJ2-1; 11 bases fit TRBD2. CDR3 size: 20 residues. Germline lookup yields CDR1 DFQATT and CDR2 SNEGSKA (reference sequence). With V trimmed by 1 base and J by 6 bases, 20 bases remained unmatched.

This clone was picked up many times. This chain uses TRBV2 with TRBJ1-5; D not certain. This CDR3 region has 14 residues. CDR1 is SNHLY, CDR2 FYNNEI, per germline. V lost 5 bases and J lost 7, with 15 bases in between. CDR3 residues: CASSPLASEQPQHF. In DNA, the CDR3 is TGTGCCAGCAGTCCGTTGGCATCAGAGCAGCCCCAGCATTTT.

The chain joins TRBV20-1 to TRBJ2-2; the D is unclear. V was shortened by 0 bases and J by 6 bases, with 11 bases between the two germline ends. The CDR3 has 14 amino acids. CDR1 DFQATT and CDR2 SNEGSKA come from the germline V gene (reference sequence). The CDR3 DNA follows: TGCAGTGCTAGAGAAGGAGTTGGAGCCGGGGAGCTGTTTTTT. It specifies CSAREGVGAGELFF.

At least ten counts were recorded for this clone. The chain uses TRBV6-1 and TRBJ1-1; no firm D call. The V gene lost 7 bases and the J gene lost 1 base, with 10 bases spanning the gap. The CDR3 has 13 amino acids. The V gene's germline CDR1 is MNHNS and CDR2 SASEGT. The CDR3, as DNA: TGTGCCAGCATCATGGGAGGGAACACTGAAGCTTTCTTT. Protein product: CASIMGGNTEAFF.

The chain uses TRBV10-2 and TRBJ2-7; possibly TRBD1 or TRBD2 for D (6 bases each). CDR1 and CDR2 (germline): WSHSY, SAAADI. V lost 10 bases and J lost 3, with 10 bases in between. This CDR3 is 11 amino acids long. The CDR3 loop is CATGGGYEQYF. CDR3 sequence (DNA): TGCGCCACCGGAGGGGGCTACGAGCAGTACTTC.

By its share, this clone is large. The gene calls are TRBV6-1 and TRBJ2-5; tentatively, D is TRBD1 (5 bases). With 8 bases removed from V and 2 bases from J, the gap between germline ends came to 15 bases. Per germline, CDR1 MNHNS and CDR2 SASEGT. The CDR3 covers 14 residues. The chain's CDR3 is CASEAGFGQETQYF. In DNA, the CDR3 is TGTGCCAGCGAAGCAGGGTTCGGGCAAGAGACCCAGTACTTC.

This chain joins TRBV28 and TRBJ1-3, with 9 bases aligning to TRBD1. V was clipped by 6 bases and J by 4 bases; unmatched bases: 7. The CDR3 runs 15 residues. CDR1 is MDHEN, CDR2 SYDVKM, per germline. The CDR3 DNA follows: TGTGCCAGCAGCTCCGGGACAGGGTCCGGAAACACCATATATTTT. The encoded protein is CASSSGTGSGNTIYF.

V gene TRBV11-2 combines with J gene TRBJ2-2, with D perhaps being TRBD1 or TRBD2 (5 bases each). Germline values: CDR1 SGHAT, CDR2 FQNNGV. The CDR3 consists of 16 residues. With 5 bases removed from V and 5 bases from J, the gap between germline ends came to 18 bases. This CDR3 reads CASSRGVGDGTGELFF. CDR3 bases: TGTGCCAGCAGCCGAGGTGTAGGGGACGGTACCGGGGAGCTGTTTTTT.

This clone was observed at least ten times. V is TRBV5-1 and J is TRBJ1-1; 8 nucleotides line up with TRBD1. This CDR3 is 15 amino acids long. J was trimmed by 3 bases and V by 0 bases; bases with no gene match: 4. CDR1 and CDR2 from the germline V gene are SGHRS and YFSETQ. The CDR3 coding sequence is TGCGCCAGCAGCTTGGGCGACAGGGGTGACACTGAAGCTTTCTTT. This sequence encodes CASSLGDRGDTEAFF.

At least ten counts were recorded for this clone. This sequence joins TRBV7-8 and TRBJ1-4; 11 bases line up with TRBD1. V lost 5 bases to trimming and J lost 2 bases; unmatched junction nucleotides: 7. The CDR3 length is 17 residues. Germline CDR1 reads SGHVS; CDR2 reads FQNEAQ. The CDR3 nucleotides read TGTGCCAGCAGCCCCGGACAGGGGGCTAGGACTAATGAAAAACTGTTTTTT. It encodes CASSPGQGARTNEKLFF.

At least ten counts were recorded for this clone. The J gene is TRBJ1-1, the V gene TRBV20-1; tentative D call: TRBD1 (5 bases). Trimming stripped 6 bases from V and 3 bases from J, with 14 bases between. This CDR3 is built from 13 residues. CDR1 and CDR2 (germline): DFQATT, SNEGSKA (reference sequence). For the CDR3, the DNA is TGCAGTGCACACAAGCAGGGTTACACTGAAGCTTTCTTT. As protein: CSAHKQGYTEAFF.

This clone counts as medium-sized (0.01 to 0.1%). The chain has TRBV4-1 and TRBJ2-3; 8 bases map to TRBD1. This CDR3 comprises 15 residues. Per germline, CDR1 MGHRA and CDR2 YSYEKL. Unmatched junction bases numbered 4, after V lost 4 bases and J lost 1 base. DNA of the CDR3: TGCGCCAGCAGCCCGTCGGGACAGGGCACAGATACGCAGTATTTT. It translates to CASSPSGQGTDTQYF.